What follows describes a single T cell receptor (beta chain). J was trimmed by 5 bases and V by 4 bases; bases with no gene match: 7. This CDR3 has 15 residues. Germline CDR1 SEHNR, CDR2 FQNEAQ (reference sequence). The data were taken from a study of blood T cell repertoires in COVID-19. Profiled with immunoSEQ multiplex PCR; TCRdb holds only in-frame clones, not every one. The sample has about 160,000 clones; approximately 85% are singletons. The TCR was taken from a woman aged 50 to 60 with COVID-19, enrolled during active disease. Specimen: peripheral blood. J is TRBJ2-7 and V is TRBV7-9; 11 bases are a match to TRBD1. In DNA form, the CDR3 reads TGTGCCAGCAGCTCCTGGACAGGGGGCAAAGACGAGCAGTACTTC. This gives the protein CASSSWTGGKDEQYF.